This T cell receptor beta chain was sequenced in a study of T cells in Graves' hyperthyroidism and ophthalmopathy. For the study at large: Any treatment followed the collection of peripheral blood at initial diagnosis. Broader study findings: Before onset, by a median of approximately 6.2 months, the model predicted ophthalmopathy.

What was amplified from RNA transcripts were TCR beta CDR3 regions. A first-round RT-PCR of the TCR CDR3 used the HTBI primer set. One entry per CDR3 protein, called by TCRdb with MiXCR from the multiplex PCR reads. This table holds 490,000 or so distinct CDR3 sequences, about 20% found once. Extraction of PBMCs used 8 to 10 ml of fresh peripheral blood. To note about this clonotype: Its antigen is undetermined.

J lost 0 bases, V lost 6 bases, and 0 bases had no gene match. The CDR3 extends over 13 amino acids. Germline assignment: CDR1 SQVTM and CDR2 ANQGSEA. The V gene is TRBV29-1, the J gene TRBJ2-2; 8 nucleotides match TRBD2. Sequenced input: blood. The sequence was obtained from a middle-aged man with Graves' ophthalmopathy. The CDR3 here is CSVGRANTGELFF. Written as DNA, the CDR3 is TGCAGCGTCGGGAGGGCGAACACCGGGGAGCTGTTTTTT.